This TCR beta chain was found in a study of cytomegalovirus exposure and HLA in healthy donors. The donors were part of the roughly 130-subject validation cohort, which stood apart from the 666-subject first cohort. In this sample, this clone turned up once. What it binds is not known. The CDR3 has 11 residues. The V gene's germline CDR1 is LNHDA and CDR2 SQIVND (reference sequence). Trimming removed 4 bases from V and 8 bases from J, with 8 bases in between. Broader study findings: In vitro testing confirmed three CMV-associated chains as specific for CMV antigens.

Only in-frame clones appear in the TCRdb table, and some are missing; sequencing was by immunoSEQ multiplex PCR. The table shows 120,000 to 150,000 clones, with less than 90% occurring only once. This receptor was obtained from a woman aged 18-35 years in good health and CMV-seropositive. The sample consisted of PBMCs. This chain connects TRBV19 to TRBJ1-2, with D possibly being TRBD1 (5 bases). The CDR3 region is CASSTGRGYTF. CDR3 DNA: TGTGCCAGTAGTACAGGGAGGGGCTACACCTTC.